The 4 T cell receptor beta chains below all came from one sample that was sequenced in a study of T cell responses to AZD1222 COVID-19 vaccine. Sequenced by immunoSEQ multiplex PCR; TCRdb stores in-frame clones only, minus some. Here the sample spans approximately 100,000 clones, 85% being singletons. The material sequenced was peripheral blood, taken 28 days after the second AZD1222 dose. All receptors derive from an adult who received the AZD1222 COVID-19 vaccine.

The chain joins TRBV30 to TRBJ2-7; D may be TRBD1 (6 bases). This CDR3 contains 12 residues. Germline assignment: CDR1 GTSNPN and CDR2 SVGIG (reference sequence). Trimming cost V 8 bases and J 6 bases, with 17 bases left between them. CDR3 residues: CAVSPGGAEQYF. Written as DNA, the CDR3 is TGTGCCGTATCCCCTGGGGGCGCCGAGCAGTACTTC.

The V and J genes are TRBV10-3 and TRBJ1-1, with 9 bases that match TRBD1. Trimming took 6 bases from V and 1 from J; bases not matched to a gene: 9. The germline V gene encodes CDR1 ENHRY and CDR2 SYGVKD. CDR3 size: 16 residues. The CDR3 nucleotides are TGTGCCATCAGGTCAGGACAGGGGAAGCCGAACACTGAAGCTTTCTTT. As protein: CAIRSGQGKPNTEAFF.

The CDR3 DNA follows: TGTGCCAGCACCCTCGGACAGGGGCTTGAAAAACTGTTTTTT. Translation gives CASTLGQGLEKLFF. This chain links TRBV28 with TRBJ1-4, with 9 positions matching TRBD1. The CDR3 runs 14 residues. Trimming at V came to 7 bases and at J to 7 bases, leaving 7 bases not matched to a gene. Germline V CDR1 and CDR2: MDHEN, SYDVKM.

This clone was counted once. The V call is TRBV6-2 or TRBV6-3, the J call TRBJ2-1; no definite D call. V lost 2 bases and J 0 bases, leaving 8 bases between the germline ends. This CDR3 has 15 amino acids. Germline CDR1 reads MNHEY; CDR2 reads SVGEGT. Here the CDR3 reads CASSYRASSYNEQFF. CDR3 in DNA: TGTGCCAGCAGTTACAGGGCCTCCTCCTACAATGAGCAGTTCTTC.